This TCR beta chain was captured by sequencing in a study of T cell responses to AZD1222 COVID-19 vaccine. Germline lookup yields CDR1 LNHDA and CDR2 SQIVND (reference sequence). CDR3 length equals 15 residues. Trimming removed 6 bases at V and 3 bases at J, with 17 bases between. Here immunoSEQ multiplex PCR was the method, and the copy in TCRdb shows in-frame clones only, minus some. The sample holds about 120,000 clones, about 90% seen once. This TCR came from an adult in good health. The source material was peripheral blood, sampled on day 0 of AZD1222 vaccination. This chain connects TRBV19 to TRBJ1-2; D possibly corresponds to TRBD1 (6 bases). The CDR3 spells CASRASTGIYYGYTF. The CDR3, as DNA: TGTGCCAGTAGGGCTTCCACAGGGATCTACTATGGCTACACCTTC.